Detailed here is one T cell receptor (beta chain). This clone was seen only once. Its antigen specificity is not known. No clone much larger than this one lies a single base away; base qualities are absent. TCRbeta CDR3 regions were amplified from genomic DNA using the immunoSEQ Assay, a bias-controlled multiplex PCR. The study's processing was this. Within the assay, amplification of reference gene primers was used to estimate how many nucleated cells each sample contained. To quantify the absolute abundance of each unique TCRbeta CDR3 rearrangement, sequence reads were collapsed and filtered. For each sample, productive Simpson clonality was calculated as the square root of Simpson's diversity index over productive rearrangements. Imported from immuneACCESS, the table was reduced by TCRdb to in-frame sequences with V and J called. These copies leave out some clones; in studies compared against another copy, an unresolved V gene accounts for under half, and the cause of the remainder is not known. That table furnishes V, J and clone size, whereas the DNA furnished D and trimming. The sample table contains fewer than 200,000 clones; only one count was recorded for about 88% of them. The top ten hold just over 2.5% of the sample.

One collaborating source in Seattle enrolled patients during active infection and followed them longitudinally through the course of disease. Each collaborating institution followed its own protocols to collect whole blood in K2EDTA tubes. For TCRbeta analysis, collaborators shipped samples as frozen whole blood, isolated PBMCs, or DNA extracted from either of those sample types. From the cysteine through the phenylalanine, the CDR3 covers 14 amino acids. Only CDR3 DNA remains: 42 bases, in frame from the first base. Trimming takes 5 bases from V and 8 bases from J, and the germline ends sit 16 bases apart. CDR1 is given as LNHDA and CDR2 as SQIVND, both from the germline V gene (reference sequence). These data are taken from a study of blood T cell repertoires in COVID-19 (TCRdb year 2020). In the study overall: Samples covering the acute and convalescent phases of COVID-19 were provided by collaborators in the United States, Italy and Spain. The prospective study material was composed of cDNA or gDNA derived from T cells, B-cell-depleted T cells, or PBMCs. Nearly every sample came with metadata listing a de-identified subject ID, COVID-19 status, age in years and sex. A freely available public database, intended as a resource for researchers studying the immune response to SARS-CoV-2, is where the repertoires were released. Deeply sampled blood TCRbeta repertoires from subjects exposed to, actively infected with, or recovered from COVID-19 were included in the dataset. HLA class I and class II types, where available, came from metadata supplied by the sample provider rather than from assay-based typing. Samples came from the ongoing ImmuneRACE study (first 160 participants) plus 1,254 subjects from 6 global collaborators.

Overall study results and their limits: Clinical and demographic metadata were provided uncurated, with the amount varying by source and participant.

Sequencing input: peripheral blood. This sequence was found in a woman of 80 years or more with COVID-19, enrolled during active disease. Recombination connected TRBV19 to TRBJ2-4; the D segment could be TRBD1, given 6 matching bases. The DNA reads TGTGCCAGTAGTCCACAGGGTCTAATAGACATTCAGTACTTC. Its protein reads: CASSPQGLIDIQYF.